This T cell receptor beta chain was sequenced for a study of shared clonotypes between healthy human individuals. Data came from immunoSEQ multiplex PCR; TCRdb stores just in-frame clones and leaves some out. The repertoire includes about 2 million clones, around 96% of them detected once, and approximately 1.2% sits in the top ten. The naive CD8 population came from CD45RO-negative cells selected for CCR7, without terminally differentiated effector memory CD45RA+ cells. Germline CDR1 is MGHDK and CDR2 is SYGVNS. The CDR3 extends over 12 amino acids. Trimming cost V 6 bases and J 6 bases, with 11 bases left between them.

The chain carries TRBV25-1 and TRBJ1-2; the D is unclear. This clonotype was obtained from a man between 18 and 29 years old in good health. Sequenced material: naive CD8+ T cells sorted from blood. The CDR3, as DNA: TGTGCCAGCAGGGAGGGCGGGGATGGCTACACCTTC. Translation: CASREGGDGYTF.